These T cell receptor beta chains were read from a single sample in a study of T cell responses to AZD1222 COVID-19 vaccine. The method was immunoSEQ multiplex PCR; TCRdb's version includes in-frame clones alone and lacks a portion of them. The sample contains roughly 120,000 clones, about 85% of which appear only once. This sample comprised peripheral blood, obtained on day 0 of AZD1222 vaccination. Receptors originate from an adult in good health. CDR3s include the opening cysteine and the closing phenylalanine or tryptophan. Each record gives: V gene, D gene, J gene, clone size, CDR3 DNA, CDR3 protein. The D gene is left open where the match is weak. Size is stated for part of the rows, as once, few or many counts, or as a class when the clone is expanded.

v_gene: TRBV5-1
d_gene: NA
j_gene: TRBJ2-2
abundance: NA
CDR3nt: TGCGCCAGCAGTCCCCCGACCAACACCGGGGAGCTGTTTTTT
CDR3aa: CASSPPTNTGELFF

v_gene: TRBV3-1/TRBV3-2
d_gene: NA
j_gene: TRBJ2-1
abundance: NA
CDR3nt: TGTGCCAGCAGCCACCTACCCACCGAACGTATGAGGAATCTTCCCAATGAGCAGTTCTTC
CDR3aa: CASSHLPTERMRNLPNEQFF

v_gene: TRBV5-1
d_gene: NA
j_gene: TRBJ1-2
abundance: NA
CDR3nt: TGCGCCAGCAGCTTGGAAGACGGGGATGGCTACACCTTC
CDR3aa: CASSLEDGDGYTF

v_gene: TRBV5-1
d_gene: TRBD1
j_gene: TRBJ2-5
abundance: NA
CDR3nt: TGCGCCAGCAGATCCGGGACAGGGGGCGAATGGGAGACCCAGTACTTC
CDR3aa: CASRSGTGGEWETQYF

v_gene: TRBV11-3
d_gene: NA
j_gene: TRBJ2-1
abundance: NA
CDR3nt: TGTGCCACCGCCCGTTGGGGGGACGGCCTGCGACATGAGCAGTTCTTC
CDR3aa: CATARWGDGLRHEQFF

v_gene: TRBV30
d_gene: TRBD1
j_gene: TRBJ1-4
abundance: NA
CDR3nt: TGTGCCTGGAGTCAAGGACAGGGCTCAACTAATGAAAAACTGTTTTTT
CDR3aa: CAWSQGQGSTNEKLFF

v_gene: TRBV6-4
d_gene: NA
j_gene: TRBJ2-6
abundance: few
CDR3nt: TGTGCCAGCAGTGGAAGCTCTGGGGCCAACGTCCTGACTTTC
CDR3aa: CASSGSSGANVLTF

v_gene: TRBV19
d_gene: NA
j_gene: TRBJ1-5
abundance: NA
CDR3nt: TGTGCCAGTAGGCCGGGGGGGACCAATCAGCCCCAGCATTTT
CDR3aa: CASRPGGTNQPQHF

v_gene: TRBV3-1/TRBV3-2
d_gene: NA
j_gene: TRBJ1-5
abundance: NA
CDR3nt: TGTGCCAGCAGCCAAGGGCAGTTACAGCCCCAGCATTTT
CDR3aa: CASSQGQLQPQHF

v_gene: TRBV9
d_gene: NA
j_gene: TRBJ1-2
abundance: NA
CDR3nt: TGTGCCAGCAGCGGGCGACAAGCCTATGGCTACACCTTC
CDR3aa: CASSGRQAYGYTF

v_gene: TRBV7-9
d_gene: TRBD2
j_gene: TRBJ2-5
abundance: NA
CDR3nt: TGTGCCAGCAGCTTAGCTCCGGCCTCGGGGCGGGGGGAGACCCAGTACTTC
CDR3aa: CASSLAPASGRGETQYF

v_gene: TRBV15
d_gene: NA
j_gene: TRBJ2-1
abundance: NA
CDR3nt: TGTGCCACCAGCACCGGGCCATACAATGAGCAGTTCTTC
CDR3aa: CATSTGPYNEQFF

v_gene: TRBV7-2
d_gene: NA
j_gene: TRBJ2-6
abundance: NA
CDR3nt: TGTGCCAGCAGCACCTCACCTGGGAACCGGGCCAACGTCCTGACTTTC
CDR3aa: CASSTSPGNRANVLTF

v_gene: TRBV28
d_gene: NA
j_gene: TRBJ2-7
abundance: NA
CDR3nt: TGTGCCAGCACCCATATAAGGACGAGCACCCCCGAGCAGTATTTC
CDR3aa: CASTHIRTSTPEQYF

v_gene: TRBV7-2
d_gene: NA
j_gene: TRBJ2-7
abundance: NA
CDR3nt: TGTGCCAGCAGCTCCAGACAGGGAGGGCCCTCCGAGCAGTACTTC
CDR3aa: CASSSRQGGPSEQYF

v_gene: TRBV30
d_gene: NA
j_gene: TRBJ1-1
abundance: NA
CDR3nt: TGTGCCTGGATCCTTATGCCCACTTTGGGCACTGAAGCTTTCTTT
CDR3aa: CAWILMPTLGTEAFF

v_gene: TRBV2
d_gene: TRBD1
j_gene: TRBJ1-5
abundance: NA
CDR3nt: TGTGCCAGCAGTGAGGCGAGGGGGCAGGGGCCCCAGCATTTT
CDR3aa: CASSEARGQGPQHF

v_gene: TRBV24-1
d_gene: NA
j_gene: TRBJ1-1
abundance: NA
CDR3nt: TGTGCCACCAGTGATTGGGGAGGGACTGAAGCTTTCTTT
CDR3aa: CATSDWGGTEAFF

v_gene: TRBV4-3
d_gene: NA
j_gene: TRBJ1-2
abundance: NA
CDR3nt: TGCGCCAGCAGCCAAGATGGGGACGGGGGAACCCGCTACACCTTC
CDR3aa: CASSQDGDGGTRYTF

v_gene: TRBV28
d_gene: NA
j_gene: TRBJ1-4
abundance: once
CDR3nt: TGTGCCAGCAGTCGGCTGGATAATGAAAAACTGTTTTTT
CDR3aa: CASSRLDNEKLFF

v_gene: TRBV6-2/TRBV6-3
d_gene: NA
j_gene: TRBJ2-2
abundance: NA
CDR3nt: TGTGCCAGCAGCCGCGTGAGGGTTGTGGGGGAGCTGTTTTTT
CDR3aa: CASSRVRVVGELFF

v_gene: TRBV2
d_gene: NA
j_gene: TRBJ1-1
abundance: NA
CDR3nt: TGTGCCAGCAGTGTGGGCGGAGGGACTGAAGCTTTCTTT
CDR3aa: CASSVGGGTEAFF

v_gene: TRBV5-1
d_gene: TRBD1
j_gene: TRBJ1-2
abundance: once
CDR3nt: TGCGCCAGCAGCTCCACGACAGGGGAAGGCTACACCTTC
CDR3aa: CASSSTTGEGYTF

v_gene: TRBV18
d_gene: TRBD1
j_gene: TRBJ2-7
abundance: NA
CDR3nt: TGTGCCAGCTCACCACTTGGGACAGGGGGGATATACGAGCAGTACTTC
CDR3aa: CASSPLGTGGIYEQYF

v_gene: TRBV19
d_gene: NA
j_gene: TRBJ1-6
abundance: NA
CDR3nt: TGTGCCAGTAGGGGACCAGGGGATTCATCACCCCTCCACTTT
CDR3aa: CASRGPGDSSPLHF

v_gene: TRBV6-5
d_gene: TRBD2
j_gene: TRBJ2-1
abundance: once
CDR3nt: TGTGCCAGCAGTTTGACTAGCGGGGGAACCAATGAGCAGTTCTTC
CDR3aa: CASSLTSGGTNEQFF

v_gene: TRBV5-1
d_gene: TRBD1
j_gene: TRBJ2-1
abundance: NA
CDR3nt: TGCGCCAGCAGCTCGCGGACAGGGGCATACAATGAGCAGTTCTTC
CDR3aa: CASSSRTGAYNEQFF

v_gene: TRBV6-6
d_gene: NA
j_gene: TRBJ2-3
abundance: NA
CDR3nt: TGTGCCAGCAGTTACCCCCCGGGGGTTGCGCAGTATTTT
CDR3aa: CASSYPPGVAQYF

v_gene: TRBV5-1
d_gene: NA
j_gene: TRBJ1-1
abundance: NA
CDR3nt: TGCGCCAGCACCGCCGGGCCCCGCGGGCGCACTGAAGCTTTCTTT
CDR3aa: CASTAGPRGRTEAFF

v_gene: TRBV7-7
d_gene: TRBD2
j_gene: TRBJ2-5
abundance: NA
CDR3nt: TGTGCTAGCAGCTCGGGACTAGCGGGGATTAAAGAGACCCAGTACTTC
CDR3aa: CASSSGLAGIKETQYF

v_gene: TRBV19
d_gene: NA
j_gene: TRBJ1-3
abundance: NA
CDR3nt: TGTGCCAGTAGTACAAATGTCTACCCTGGAAACACCATATATTTT
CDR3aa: CASSTNVYPGNTIYF

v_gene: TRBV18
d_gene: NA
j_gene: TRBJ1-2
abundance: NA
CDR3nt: TGTGCCAGCTCACCATCAGGCTCCGATGGCTACACCTTC
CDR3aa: CASSPSGSDGYTF

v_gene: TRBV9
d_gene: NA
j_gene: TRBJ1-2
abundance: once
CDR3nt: TGTGCCAGCAGCGTAGAGGACGATGGCTACACCTTC
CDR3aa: CASSVEDDGYTF

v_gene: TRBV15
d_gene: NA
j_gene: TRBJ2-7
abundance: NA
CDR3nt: TGTGCCACCAGCAGAGAAAGGCTCCTAGGAGGGGGCTACGAGCAGTACTTC
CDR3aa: CATSRERLLGGGYEQYF

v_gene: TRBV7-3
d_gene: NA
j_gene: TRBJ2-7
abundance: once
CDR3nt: TGTGCCAGCAGCTACAAACCGGGGGCCTCCGAGCAGTACTTC
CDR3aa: CASSYKPGASEQYF

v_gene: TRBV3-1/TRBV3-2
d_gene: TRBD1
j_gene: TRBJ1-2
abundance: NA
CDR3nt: TGTGCCAGCAGCCAAGAAGCGACAGGGGGCGGCTATGGCTACACCTTC
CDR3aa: CASSQEATGGGYGYTF

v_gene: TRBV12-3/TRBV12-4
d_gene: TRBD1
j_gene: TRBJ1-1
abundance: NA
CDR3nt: TGTGCCAGCAGTTCCCCGACAGGGAAGGCTTTCTTT
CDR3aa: CASSSPTGKAFF

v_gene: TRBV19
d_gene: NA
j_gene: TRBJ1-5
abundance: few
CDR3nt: TGTGCCAGTACTGGCGAGCAGCTCAATCAGCCCCAGCATTTT
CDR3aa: CASTGEQLNQPQHF

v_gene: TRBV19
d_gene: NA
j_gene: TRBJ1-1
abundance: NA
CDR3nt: TGTGCCAGTAGTATTGCCCCCTGGATGGTCACCGTTCACACTGAAGCTTTCTTT
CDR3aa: CASSIAPWMVTVHTEAFF

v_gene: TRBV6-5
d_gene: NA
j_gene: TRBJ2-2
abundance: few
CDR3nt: TGTGCCAGCAGAGCCGACAGGTCGAACACCGGGGAGCTGTTTTTT
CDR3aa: CASRADRSNTGELFF

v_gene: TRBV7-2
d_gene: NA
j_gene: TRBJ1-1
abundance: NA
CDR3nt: TGTGCCAGCAGCCTCGCCGGGACAAAGAACACTGAAGCTTTCTTT
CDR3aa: CASSLAGTKNTEAFF

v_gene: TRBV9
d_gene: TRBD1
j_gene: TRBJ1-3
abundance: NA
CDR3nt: TGTGCCAGCAGCGCGGGACAGGGGTACTCTGGAAACACCATATATTTT
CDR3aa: CASSAGQGYSGNTIYF

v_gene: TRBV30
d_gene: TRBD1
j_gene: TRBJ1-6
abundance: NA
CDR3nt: TGTGCCCGGACGGGACAGGGAGGTTCACCCCTCCACTTT
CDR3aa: CARTGQGGSPLHF

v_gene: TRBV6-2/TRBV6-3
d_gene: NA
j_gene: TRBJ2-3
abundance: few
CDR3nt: TGTGCCAGCAGTTACCCGGACTCGACAGATACGCAGTATTTT
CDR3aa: CASSYPDSTDTQYF

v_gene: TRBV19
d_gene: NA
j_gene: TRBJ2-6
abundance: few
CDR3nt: TGTGCCAGTAGTAAACCGCAGGGGAGTGGGGCCAACGTCCTGACTTTC
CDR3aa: CASSKPQGSGANVLTF

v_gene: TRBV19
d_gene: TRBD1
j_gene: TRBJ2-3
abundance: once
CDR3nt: TGTGCCAGTAGTTTAGGACAGGGGTCCACAGATACGCAGTATTTT
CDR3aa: CASSLGQGSTDTQYF

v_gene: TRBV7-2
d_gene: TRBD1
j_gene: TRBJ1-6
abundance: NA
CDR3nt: TGTGCCAGCAGCTTAGTAAGGGGGCGAGGATATAATTCACCCCTCCACTTT
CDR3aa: CASSLVRGRGYNSPLHF

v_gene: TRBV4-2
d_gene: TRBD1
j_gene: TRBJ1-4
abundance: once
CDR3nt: TGTGCCAGCACTCTTGGGACAGGGTTTGAAAAACTGTTTTTT
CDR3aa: CASTLGTGFEKLFF

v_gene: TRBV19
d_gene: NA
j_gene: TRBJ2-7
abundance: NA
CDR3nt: TGTGCCAGTAGTATATTCCATCCCTACGAGCAGTACTTC
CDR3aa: CASSIFHPYEQYF

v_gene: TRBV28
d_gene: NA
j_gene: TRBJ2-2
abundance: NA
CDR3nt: TGTGCCAGCAGTTTTGTAGGGGTCACCGGGGAGCTGTTTTTT
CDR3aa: CASSFVGVTGELFF

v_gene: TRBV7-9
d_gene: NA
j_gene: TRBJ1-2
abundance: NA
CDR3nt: TGTGCCAGCAGCCCCTCTTGGTTTACCTCTAACTATGGCTACACCTTC
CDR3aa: CASSPSWFTSNYGYTF

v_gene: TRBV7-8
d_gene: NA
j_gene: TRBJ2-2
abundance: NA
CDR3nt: TGTGCCAGCAGCCCCGATGAGTCCGGGGAGCTGTTTTTT
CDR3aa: CASSPDESGELFF

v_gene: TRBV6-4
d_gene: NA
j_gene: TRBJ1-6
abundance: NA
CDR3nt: TGTGCCAGCAGCCAGGGTTTTTACAATTCACCCCTCCACTTT
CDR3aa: CASSQGFYNSPLHF